The sequence of this T cell receptor beta chain was determined in a study of metastatic and nonmetastatic thyroid tumors. The overall study: It was across blood and tumor or nodule tissue from malignant and benign thyroid patients that repertoires were compared.

Concerning this clone itself: As yet, its antigen is unknown.

The V and J ends lost 5 bases and 6 bases, in that order; junction bases with no gene match: 6. The germline CDR1 and CDR2 sequences are LNHDA and SQIVND (reference sequence). The CDR3 is 13 amino acids. Authors' data handling: The study built a papillary thyroid cancer distant-metastasis classifier from CDR3 differences across clinicopathological groups. TCRdb re-clonotyped the PCR reads via MiXCR. The authors' filters were not applied to this entry. The sample yields 10,000 to 12,000 clones, 38% seen once. General study points: In both blood and tumor samples, TCR beta diversity was reported significantly higher for malignant than benign nodules.

Each patient went into thyroid surgery without having received any treatment. Source material: tumor tissue. The genes are TRBV19 and TRBJ1-2, with TRBD1 matching 7 bases. This TCR was sampled from a female donor with papillary thyroid cancer or a benign thyroid nodule (not recorded which). Some clones in this sample may be carry-over from other donors' samples. CDR3 nucleotide sequence: TGTGCCAGTAGTCTACAGGGGAGCAATGGCTACACCTTC. The encoded protein is CASSLQGSNGYTF.